These T cell receptor beta chains were read from a single sample in a study of blood T cell repertoires in COVID-19. The repertoire was sequenced with immunoSEQ multiplex PCR; TCRdb's copy has only in-frame clones and lacks some. The table records about 290,000 clones, roughly 89% of them present only once. The sample consisted of PBMCs or T cells enriched from blood (not recorded which). These receptors were obtained from a woman in her thirties or forties who had recovered from COVID-19. CDR3s include the opening cysteine and the closing phenylalanine or tryptophan. D genes are given only for firm matches. A clone size is listed for some rows: how often the clone was seen (once, few, many), or a class if it is expanded.

TRBJ2-5 TRBD2 - TRBV9 CASSPGTSVETQYF TGTGCCAGCAGCCCCGGGACTAGCGTGGAGACCCAGTACTTC
TRBJ2-7 TRBD2 - TRBV6-2/TRBV6-3 CASSQIRGTSGSYEQYF TGTGCCAGCAGTCAGATACGGGGGACTAGCGGGTCCTACGAGCAGTACTTC
TRBJ2-2 - - TRBV5-1 CASSLDGLYGELFF TGCGCCAGCAGCTTGGACGGTCTTTATGGGGAGCTGTTTTTT
TRBJ2-3 TRBD2 - TRBV11-2 CASSLVAGGNTDTQYF TGTGCCAGCAGCCTCGTAGCGGGGGGCAACACAGATACGCAGTATTTT
TRBJ1-2 TRBD1 - TRBV19 CASSGSPGQGRNGYTF TGTGCCAGTAGTGGATCACCGGGACAGGGGAGAAATGGCTACACCTTC
TRBJ1-5 - - TRBV11-2 CASSLEDSSNQPQHF TGTGCCAGCAGCTTGGAGGACAGCAGCAATCAGCCCCAGCATTTT
TRBJ1-2 TRBD1 once TRBV23-1 CARDSNYGYTF TGCGCCCGGGACAGTAACTATGGCTACACCTTC
TRBJ2-7 - - TRBV3-1/TRBV3-2 CANQPPGPGVTYEQYF TGTGCCAACCAGCCCCCGGGGCCGGGGGTGACGTACGAGCAGTACTTC
TRBJ2-5 TRBD1 - TRBV19 CASRKGQGLETQYF TGTGCCAGTAGGAAAGGACAGGGTTTGGAGACCCAGTACTTC
TRBJ1-5 - - TRBV18 CASSPPALDQPQHF TGTGCCAGCTCACCCCCCGCCTTAGATCAGCCCCAGCATTTT
TRBJ2-1 TRBD1 - TRBV6-2/TRBV6-3 CASSWTGGPYNEQFF TGTGCCAGCAGTTGGACAGGGGGCCCCTACAATGAGCAGTTCTTC
TRBJ2-7 TRBD1 - TRBV25-1 CASSEGWTGVSYEQYF TGTGCCAGCAGTGAGGGATGGACAGGGGTCTCCTACGAGCAGTACTTC
TRBJ1-2 - - TRBV19 CASSIRRGEVGYTF TGTGCCAGTAGTATAAGAAGGGGCGAGGTTGGCTACACCTTC
TRBJ1-1 TRBD1 - TRBV7-3 CASSSKAGTVYEAFF TGTGCCAGCAGCTCAAAGGCCGGGACAGTCTATGAAGCTTTCTTT
TRBJ2-3 - - TRBV5-4 CASRLTGSTDTQYF TGTGCCAGCAGACTCACGGGATCCACAGATACGCAGTATTTT
TRBJ1-2 - - TRBV5-1 CASALQEGNYGYTF TGCGCCAGCGCCTTACAGGAGGGGAACTATGGCTACACCTTC
TRBJ2-5 - - TRBV7-2 CASSGTRGETQYF TGTGCCAGCTCGGGGACACGGGGAGAGACCCAGTACTTC
TRBJ1-2 - - TRBV6-5 CASRREGGSGYGYTF TGTGCCAGCAGGAGAGAGGGGGGGAGTGGCTATGGCTACACCTTC
TRBJ2-7 TRBD1 - TRBV2 CASSAGQGPSWQYF TGTGCCAGCAGTGCTGGACAGGGACCCTCGTGGCAGTACTTC
TRBJ1-1 TRBD1 - TRBV2 CASSQEGANTEAFF TGTGCCAGCAGTCAGGAGGGGGCGAACACTGAAGCTTTCTTT
TRBJ1-5 - few TRBV12-3/TRBV12-4 CASRRGPSQPQHF TGTGCCAGCAGGCGGGGTCCGAGTCAGCCCCAGCATTTT
TRBJ2-7 - - TRBV2 CASSEARAEQYF TGTGCCAGCAGCGAAGCCCGAGCCGAGCAGTACTTC
TRBJ2-1 TRBD1 - TRBV27 CASSLKGTGGPREQFF TGTGCCAGCAGTTTAAAAGGGACAGGGGGTCCGCGGGAGCAGTTCTTC
TRBJ2-7 TRBD1 - TRBV4-2 CASGSTGVALYEQYF TGTGCCAGCGGATCGACAGGGGTGGCCCTCTACGAGCAGTACTTC
TRBJ2-1 TRBD2 - TRBV19 CASSIGLAGAYNEQFF TGTGCCAGTAGTATCGGGCTAGCGGGGGCCTACAATGAGCAGTTCTTC
TRBJ1-3 - - TRBV29-1 CSVEVTGQGNTIYF TGCAGCGTTGAAGTGACAGGCCAAGGAAACACCATATATTTT
TRBJ2-1 TRBD2 - TRBV9 CASSPFLAGVMNEQFF TGTGCCAGCAGCCCGTTCCTAGCGGGAGTGATGAATGAGCAGTTCTTC
TRBJ1-6 - - TRBV9 CASSGDAGNSPLHF TGTGCCAGCAGCGGGGATGCGGGTAACTCACCCCTCCACTTT
TRBJ2-5 - - TRBV3-1/TRBV3-2 CASSQSMGAGKETQYF TGTGCCAGCAGCCAATCGATGGGGGCCGGCAAAGAGACCCAGTACTTC
TRBJ2-7 - once TRBV4-1 CASSSRTTTSEQYF TGCGCCAGCAGCTCCCGGACTACCACCTCCGAGCAGTACTTC
TRBJ2-5 - - TRBV11-2 CASSRQETQYF TGTGCCAGCAGCCGCCAAGAGACCCAGTACTTC
TRBJ2-7 - - TRBV6-2/TRBV6-3 CASSYLTGLSYEQYF TGTGCCAGCAGTTACTTGACAGGTCTTTCCTACGAGCAGTACTTC
TRBJ1-2 - - TRBV3-1/TRBV3-2 CASSHRGSFYGYTF TGTGCCAGCAGCCACCGTGGCAGTTTCTATGGCTACACCTTC
TRBJ2-7 - few TRBV2 CAGAYVNYEQYF TGTGCCGGAGCCTATGTCAACTACGAGCAGTACTTC
TRBJ2-1 - once TRBV5-1 CASSLEAVNEQFF TGCGCCAGCAGCTTGGAAGCGGTCAATGAGCAGTTCTTC
TRBJ1-1 - - TRBV7-3 CASSSRQIPNTEAFF TGTGCCAGCAGCTCCCGACAGATTCCGAACACTGAAGCTTTCTTT
TRBJ1-6 - - TRBV19 CASRDSPLHF TGTGCCAGCCGGGATTCACCCCTCCACTTT
TRBJ2-2 - - TRBV6-5 CAHIQRAGELFF TGTGCCCATATACAGCGGGCCGGGGAGCTGTTTTTT
TRBJ2-1 - - TRBV18 CASSPPQALGYNEQFF TGTGCCAGCTCACCACCCCAGGCCCTGGGCTACAATGAGCAGTTCTTC
TRBJ2-3 TRBD2 - TRBV6-5 CASRTSGRQDTQYF TGTGCCAGCAGGACTAGCGGGAGGCAAGATACGCAGTATTTT
TRBJ2-5 - - TRBV15 CATSRLTNGRGETQYF TGTGCCACCAGCAGACTCACCAACGGAAGGGGAGAGACCCAGTACTTC
TRBJ2-2 TRBD2 - TRBV5-4 CASSLKGLAGVTGELFF TGTGCCAGCAGCTTGAAAGGACTAGCGGGGGTAACCGGGGAGCTGTTTTTT